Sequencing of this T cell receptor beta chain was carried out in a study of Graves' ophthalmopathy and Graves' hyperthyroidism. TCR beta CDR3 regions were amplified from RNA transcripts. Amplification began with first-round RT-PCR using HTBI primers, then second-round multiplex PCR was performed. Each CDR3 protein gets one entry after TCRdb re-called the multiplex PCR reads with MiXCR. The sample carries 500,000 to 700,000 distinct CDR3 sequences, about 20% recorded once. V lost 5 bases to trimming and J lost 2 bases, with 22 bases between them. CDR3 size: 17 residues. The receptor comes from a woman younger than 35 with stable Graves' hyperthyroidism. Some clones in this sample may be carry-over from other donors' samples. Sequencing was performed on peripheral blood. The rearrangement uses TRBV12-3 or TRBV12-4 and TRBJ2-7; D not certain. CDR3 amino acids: CASSTRRRSPGAYEQYF. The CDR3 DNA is TGTGCCAGCAGTACTCGCCGACGGTCCCCGGGCGCCTACGAGCAGTACTTC.